The 14 T cell receptor beta chains presented below share a single source sample, sequenced in a study of response to subunit inactivated influenza vaccine. Via MiXCR, TCRdb re-called the RT-PCR reads, giving one row per CDR3 protein. This table has a few hundred thousand distinct CDR3 sequences, roughly 22% appearing once. The sequencing used PBMCs from blood, collected less than 22 months after vaccination. The source of these receptors is a man aged 50-75 years who received an inactivated influenza vaccine.

The J gene is TRBJ2-2, the V gene TRBV6-5; 7 bases match TRBD1. Losses at the gene ends were 5 bases for V and 6 bases for J; bases not matched to a gene: 12. Looked up from germline, CDR1 is MNHEY and CDR2 is SVGAGI. CDR3 length: 16 amino acids. The CDR3 nucleotides are TGTGCCAGCAGTCTACTGGGACAGCCGGATCCCGGGGAGCTGTTTTTT. Translating it yields CASSLLGQPDPGELFF.

This clonotype has just a few counts. The chain carries TRBV12-3 or TRBV12-4 and TRBJ2-5; TRBD1 is a possible D gene (5 bases). V was cut by 6 bases and J by 5 bases, with 16 bases left in between. CDR3 size: 14 residues. The CDR3 is CASSRPGRVETQYF. In DNA, the CDR3 is TGTGCCAGCAGCCGACCTGGCAGGGTTGAGACCCAGTACTTC.

This clonotype showed up just a few times. The chain recombines TRBV6-1 with TRBJ1-2; 9 bases align to TRBD1. Per germline, CDR1 MNHNS and CDR2 SASEGT. Trimming at V came to 8 bases and at J to 6 bases, leaving 10 bases not matched to a gene. The CDR3 runs to 14 residues. CDR3 sequence: CASGQGQGRHGYTF. CDR3 in DNA: TGTGCCAGCGGCCAGGGACAGGGAAGACATGGCTACACCTTC.

This sequence joins TRBV14 and TRBJ2-2; TRBD1 matches at 7 bases. Germline-derived CDR1 and CDR2 are SGHDN and FVKESK. After removal of 2 bases from V and 0 bases from J, the junction contained 6 bases not matched to a gene. The CDR3 is 17 residues long. CDR3 bases: TGTGCCAGCAGCCAACCGGGACAGTTCGCGAACACCGGGGAGCTGTTTTTT. This gives the protein CASSQPGQFANTGELFF.

V and J are TRBV19 and TRBJ2-1, with 8 bases lining up with TRBD1. The CDR3 extends over 16 amino acids. Germline assignment: CDR1 LNHDA and CDR2 SQIVND (reference sequence). The V segment lost 1 base and the J segment 6 bases; nucleotides outside the gene matches: 8. The DNA of the CDR3 is TGTGCCAGTAGTATAGGGCCAGGGGGCCCTAGCAATGAGCAGTTCTTC. Translation gives CASSIGPGGPSNEQFF.

CDR3 DNA sequence: TGTGCCAGCAGCTCTACAACGGGACAGGACTACGAGCAGTACTTC. Amino acid sequence: CASSSTTGQDYEQYF. The rearrangement links TRBV7-8 to TRBJ2-7; 8 positions match TRBD1. Unmatched junction bases numbered 8, after V lost 4 bases and J lost 3 bases. CDR3 length: 15 amino acids. Germline CDR1 and CDR2: SGHVS and FQNEAQ.

This chain joins TRBV5-1 and TRBJ2-2; a possible D gene is TRBD2 (5 bases). Trimming shortened V by 4 bases and J by 4 bases, and 20 bases separated the two germline ends. This CDR3 spans 17 amino acids. CDR1 and CDR2 from the germline V gene are SGHRS and YFSETQ. The CDR3 bases are TGCGCCAGCAGCCTCAACCCAACGGGATTAGGCACCGGGGAGCTGTTTTTT. Amino acids: CASSLNPTGLGTGELFF.

This clonotype has only a few counts. The chain is built from TRBV9 and TRBJ2-7; maybe TRBD2 (5 bases). V gave up 3 bases and J gave up 2 bases, with 12 bases separating them. In germline, CDR1 is SGDLS, CDR2 YYNGEE. CDR3 length equals 14 residues. The CDR3 region has the DNA TGTGCCAGCAGCGCTAGCACTCCTCCCTACGAGCAGTACTTC. Translation gives CASSASTPPYEQYF.

This clonotype was counted ten times or more. V and J are TRBV9 and TRBJ2-7, with 7 bases aligning to TRBD1. CDR3 length equals 15 residues. Germline CDR1 is SGDLS and CDR2 is YYNGEE. With V trimmed by 4 bases and J by 0 bases, 7 bases remained unmatched. The CDR3 nucleotides are TGTGCCAGCAGCCCCCGACAGGGTACCTCCTACGAGCAGTACTTC. The encoded protein is CASSPRQGTSYEQYF.

This clonotype has a handful of counts. V is TRBV6-1 and J is TRBJ1-5, with D maybe TRBD1 (5 bases). Trimming left V 7 bases short and J 2 bases short, with 12 bases between. Germline V gene lookup returns CDR1 MNHNS and CDR2 SASEGT. The CDR3 sequence is 14 residues long. The CDR3 protein is CASTRGAGNQPQHF. In nucleotides, the CDR3 is TGTGCCAGCACTAGGGGCGCGGGCAATCAGCCCCAGCATTTT.

This clonotype appeared many times. V usage is TRBV20-1 and J usage is TRBJ1-2, with D unclear. Germline CDR1 reads DFQATT; CDR2 reads SNEGSKA (reference sequence). The V gene lost 2 bases and the J gene lost 9 bases, with 13 bases spanning the gap. There are 12 residues in the CDR3. CDR3 nucleotides: TGCAGTGCTAGATCCCCCCGTTTGAGCTACACCTTC. Its protein is CSARSPRLSYTF.

This sequence joins TRBV20-1 and TRBJ2-1; TRBD2 agrees at 12 bases. This CDR3 region has 15 residues. Germline lookup yields CDR1 DFQATT and CDR2 SNEGSKA (reference sequence). The J segment lost 8 bases and the V segment lost 3 bases, leaving 8 bases of the junction unmatched. Here the CDR3 DNA reads TGCAGTGCTAGCCCACCACTAGCGGGGGGCCATGAGCAGTTCTTC. This sequence encodes CSASPPLAGGHEQFF.

This clonotype was counted between two and nine times. The V and J genes are TRBV6-1 and TRBJ1-4; 8 nucleotides line up with TRBD1. V shed 1 base and J 0 bases; nucleotides not matched to a gene: 13. Per germline, CDR1 MNHNS and CDR2 SASEGT. The CDR3 totals 20 residues. CDR3 loop: CASSEGRPRTGIATNEKLFF. CDR3 DNA sequence: TGTGCCAGCAGTGAAGGAAGGCCTAGGACAGGGATCGCAACTAATGAAAAACTGTTTTTT.

V usage is TRBV20-1 and J usage is TRBJ1-1, with a tentative D call TRBD1 (5 bases). The CDR3 is 13 residues long. Trimming pared 6 bases from V and 1 base from J, leaving 12 bases between. Germline V lookup: CDR1 DFQATT, CDR2 SNEGSKA (reference sequence). CDR3 nucleotide sequence: TGCAGTGCAACGGGGGTTCGGAACACTGAAGCTTTCTTT. Translated, it gives CSATGVRNTEAFF.